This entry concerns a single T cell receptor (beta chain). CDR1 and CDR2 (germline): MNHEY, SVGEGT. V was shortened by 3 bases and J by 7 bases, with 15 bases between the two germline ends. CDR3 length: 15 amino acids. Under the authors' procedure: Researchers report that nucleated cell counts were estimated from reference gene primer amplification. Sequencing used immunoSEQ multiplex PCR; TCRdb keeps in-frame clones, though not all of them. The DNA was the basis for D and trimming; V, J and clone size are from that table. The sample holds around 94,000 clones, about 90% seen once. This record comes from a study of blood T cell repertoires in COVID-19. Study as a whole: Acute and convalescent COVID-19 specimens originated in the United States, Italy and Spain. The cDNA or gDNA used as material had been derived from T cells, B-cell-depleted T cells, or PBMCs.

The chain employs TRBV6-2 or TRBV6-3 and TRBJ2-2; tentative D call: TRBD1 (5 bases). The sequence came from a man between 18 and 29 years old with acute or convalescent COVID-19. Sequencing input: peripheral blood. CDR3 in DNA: TGTGCCAGCAGTTATCGGCCAGGGAATGGCGGGGAGCTGTTTTTT. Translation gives CASSYRPGNGGELFF.